This is a list of T cell receptor beta chains from one sample in a study of technical replicates of blood from a handful of donors. The protocol was immunoSEQ multiplex PCR, while the TCRdb copy is restricted to in-frame clones and leaves out a portion. The sample carries about 88,000 clones, approximately 95% recorded once. The sequenced sample consisted of T cells isolated from PBMCs. The receptors shown here come from a human donor in good health. Both conserved end residues are part of each CDR3. Fields, in order: clone size, J gene, V gene, D gene, CDR3 DNA, CDR3 protein. The D gene is left open where the match is weak. The size of a clone is reported for some rows only, either as once, few or many, or as a class for expanded clones.

.	TRBJ1-2	TRBV6-5	.	TGTGCCAGCAGTTTGAGGGACATACGAAGGGACTATGGCTACACCTTC	CASSLRDIRRDYGYTF
few	TRBJ1-5	TRBV6-1	.	TGTGCCAGCAGTGAATTTTCCCGGGATATCTATCAGCCCCAGCATTTT	CASSEFSRDIYQPQHF
.	TRBJ1-3	TRBV5-4	TRBD1	TGTGCCAGCAGCTTGCGGACAGGGAAAGGTGGAAACACCATATATTTT	CASSLRTGKGGNTIYF
once	TRBJ2-2	TRBV4-2	TRBD1	TGTGCCAGCAGCCGTGGACAGGTAAACACCGGGGAGCTGTTTTTT	CASSRGQVNTGELFF
.	TRBJ2-2	TRBV28	TRBD2	TGTGCCAGCTTTTCTAGCGGGATCACCGGGGAGCTGTTTTTT	CASFSSGITGELFF
.	TRBJ1-2	TRBV28	TRBD1	TGTGCCAGCAGTCCGGGACAGGGTCTAGCTAACTATGGCTACACCTTC	CASSPGQGLANYGYTF
.	TRBJ2-3	TRBV6-1	TRBD1	TGTGCCAGCAGTGAGGTCAGGGGGGATACGCAGTATTTT	CASSEVRGDTQYF
.	TRBJ2-7	TRBV9	.	TGTGCCAGCAGCGTAGTCGCGGGGACCTACGAGCAGTACTTC	CASSVVAGTYEQYF
.	TRBJ2-4	TRBV25-1	.	TGTGCCAGCAGTGAATTTTACGGTGAAGCCAAAAACATTCAGTACTTC	CASSEFYGEAKNIQYF
.	TRBJ1-2	TRBV5-1	.	TGCGCCAGCAGGGTAGCTAACTATGGCTACACCTTC	CASRVANYGYTF
.	TRBJ2-1	TRBV6-5	.	TGTGCCAGCAGGACTTCTCATGAGCAGTTCTTC	CASRTSHEQFF
.	TRBJ2-7	TRBV6-1	.	TGTGCCAGCAGTGAATTTGTGACAGGTGGGGATTACGAGCAGTACTTC	CASSEFVTGGDYEQYF
.	TRBJ2-1	TRBV27	TRBD2	TGTGCCAGCACCCCCGGGAGGGGGTACAATGAGCAGTTCTTC	CASTPGRGYNEQFF
once	TRBJ2-3	TRBV5-1	.	TGCGCCAGCACCCACACAGATACGCAGTATTTT	CASTHTDTQYF
once	TRBJ2-7	TRBV11-2	TRBD1	TGTGCCAGCAGCCCGACGGGACAGATAGTGGGCAGCTCCTACGAGCAGTACTTC	CASSPTGQIVGSSYEQYF
.	TRBJ2-5	TRBV7-3	TRBD1	TGTGCCAGCAGCACAGGGACAGGGGGCGCCTTGGGCGAGACCCAGTACTTC	CASSTGTGGALGETQYF
.	TRBJ2-7	TRBV30	TRBD2	TGTGCCTGGAGTCAGCGCGGGAGGGCATACGAGCAGTACTTC	CAWSQRGRAYEQYF
.	TRBJ2-7	TRBV9	.	TGTGCCAGCAGCGTAGGGGCTCTAGCGCAAATTTCCTACGAGCAGTACTTC	CASSVGALAQISYEQYF
.	TRBJ1-5	TRBV29-1	.	TGCAGCGTTGGGAGGGAGTGGGATCAGCCCCAGCATTTT	CSVGREWDQPQHF
.	TRBJ2-1	TRBV4-1	TRBD1	TGCGCCAGCAGCCAGAGTTTACAGGGGGGCAATGAGCAGTTCTTC	CASSQSLQGGNEQFF
.	TRBJ2-3	TRBV5-1	TRBD2	TGCGCCAGCAGCGTAAACGGGGGTAGCGGGAACACAGATACGCAGTATTTT	CASSVNGGSGNTDTQYF
.	TRBJ2-6	TRBV6-1	.	TGTGCCTTACTTGGAGGTTCTGGGGCCAACGTCCTGACTTTC	CALLGGSGANVLTF
.	TRBJ2-1	TRBV27	TRBD2	TGTGCCAGCAGTTTATGGCTAGCGGGAGACTCTGAGCAGTTCTTC	CASSLWLAGDSEQFF
.	TRBJ2-3	TRBV9	.	TGTGCCAGCAGCAACCTACAGGCCCTTACAGATACGCAGTATTTT	CASSNLQALTDTQYF
.	TRBJ2-3	TRBV19	.	TGTGCCAGTAGTATAGTGTCTAGCACAGATACGCAGTATTTT	CASSIVSSTDTQYF
.	TRBJ1-1	TRBV7-3	.	TGTGCCAGCAGTTATTCCAGGAACACTGAAGCTTTCTTT	CASSYSRNTEAFF
once	TRBJ2-1	TRBV27	TRBD2	TGTGCCAGCAGTTTATCGGTTCTAGCGGGAGGAGATGAGCAGTTCTTC	CASSLSVLAGGDEQFF
.	TRBJ1-1	TRBV7-9	TRBD1	TGTGCCAGCAGCCCTGGGACAGGAATGGGGTGGTTAAACACTGAAGCTTTCTTT	CASSPGTGMGWLNTEAFF
.	TRBJ2-2	TRBV11-3	.	TGTGCCAGCAGTCCTGACTATTTCACCGGGGAGCTGTTTTTT	CASSPDYFTGELFF
.	TRBJ2-1	TRBV28	.	TGTGCCAGCAGTTTAATAGGGCTCGTCGAAGGGGTTACCAATGAGCAGTTCTTC	CASSLIGLVEGVTNEQFF
once	TRBJ1-2	TRBV6-5	TRBD1	TGTGCCAGCAGTACGACAGGGGAGGGCTACACCTTC	CASSTTGEGYTF
.	TRBJ1-2	TRBV27	TRBD1	TGTGCCAGCAGACAGACAGGGAACTATGGCTACACCTTC	CASRQTGNYGYTF
.	TRBJ1-2	TRBV7-9	TRBD1	TGTGCCAGCAATACCGGGACAGGGGCTTATGGCTACACCTTC	CASNTGTGAYGYTF
.	TRBJ1-2	TRBV5-4	.	TGTGCCAGCAGCTCTCACTGGGGGGGCTATGGCTACACCTTC	CASSSHWGGYGYTF
.	TRBJ2-2	TRBV7-2	.	TGTGCCAGCAGCTTAGAGTTTGGTAGAACGAACACCGGGGAGCTGTTTTTT	CASSLEFGRTNTGELFF
.	TRBJ2-2	TRBV5-1	TRBD2	TGCGCCAGCAGCGAGATAGCGGGAGGGCCTTTAGGGGAGCTGTTTTTT	CASSEIAGGPLGELFF
.	TRBJ1-1	TRBV4-1	.	TGCGCCAGCAGCCCCCCGACAAGTGGCACTGAAGCTTTCTTT	CASSPPTSGTEAFF
.	TRBJ2-7	TRBV11-2	.	TGTGCCAGCAGCTTAGACCAAGTTAACAACGAGCAGTACTTC	CASSLDQVNNEQYF
.	TRBJ1-3	TRBV5-1	.	TGCGCCAGCAGCTTGGTTTTTGGGAGCTCTGGAAACACCATATATTTT	CASSLVFGSSGNTIYF
.	TRBJ2-5	TRBV5-4	.	TGTGCCAGCAGATTCAGGGGATTCGGGGAGACCCAGTACTTC	CASRFRGFGETQYF
.	TRBJ1-4	TRBV6-1	TRBD1	TGTGCCAGCAGTCCGCAGACAGGGATGGAGGAAAAACTGTTTTTT	CASSPQTGMEEKLFF
once	TRBJ2-1	TRBV4-3	.	TGCGCCAGCAGCCAAGAGAGTAGGACAGTAATCGATGAGCAGTTCTTC	CASSQESRTVIDEQFF
few	TRBJ1-1	TRBV5-8	.	TGTGCCAGCAGCCTACAGGGCGTTCCGTCGACTGAAGCTTTCTTT	CASSLQGVPSTEAFF
.	TRBJ1-2	TRBV6-5	.	TGTGCCAGCAGCCAGGCGCGGGAGCACTATGGCTACACCTTC	CASSQAREHYGYTF
.	TRBJ2-7	TRBV4-3	.	TGCGCCAGCAGCCAAGTTAGGGGAGGCTTTTACGAGCAGTACTTC	CASSQVRGGFYEQYF
once	TRBJ2-5	TRBV14	TRBD1	TGTGCCAGCAGCATACAGGGGCTTTGGGAGACCCAGTACTTC	CASSIQGLWETQYF
.	TRBJ2-3	TRBV11-1	.	TGTGCCAGCAGCTTAGGGAGGGCGGATACGCAGTATTTT	CASSLGRADTQYF
once	TRBJ1-1	TRBV29-1	TRBD1	TGCAGCTCTTGGGGGCCGGGGACAGGGGACACTGAAGCTTTCTTT	CSSWGPGTGDTEAFF
once	TRBJ2-7	TRBV28	TRBD1	TGTGCCAGCAGTCTGACAGGGGAAGGGGTCTACGAGCAGTACTTC	CASSLTGEGVYEQYF
once	TRBJ2-7	TRBV27	.	TGTGCCAGCAGTCCGACAGGATGGGGCTACGAGCAGTACTTC	CASSPTGWGYEQYF
.	TRBJ1-1	TRBV28	.	TGTGCCAGCAGTTTATACAGTTCGGTGTTCACTGAAGCTTTCTTT	CASSLYSSVFTEAFF
.	TRBJ1-1	TRBV7-2	TRBD1	TGTGCCAGCAGACACACAGGGGAACGAAGGACTGAAGCTTTCTTT	CASRHTGERRTEAFF
few	TRBJ1-1	TRBV10-3	.	TGTGCCATCAGTGAACAGGACACCACTGAAGCTTTCTTT	CAISEQDTTEAFF
.	TRBJ2-1	TRBV7-3	.	TGTGCCAGCAGCTCCTTGATACTCAATGAGCAGTTCTTC	CASSSLILNEQFF
.	TRBJ1-1	TRBV5-4	.	TGTGCCAGCAGCTTAGTCGGGGGGGAGGCTGAAGCTTTCTTT	CASSLVGGEAEAFF
.	TRBJ2-7	TRBV7-8	TRBD2	TGTGCCAGCAGCTCGGGACTAGCGGGAGTATCCTACGAGCAGTACTTC	CASSSGLAGVSYEQYF
once	TRBJ2-7	TRBV29-1	.	TGCAGCGTTGAAGACCCCTCTTACGAGCAGTACTTC	CSVEDPSYEQYF
.	TRBJ2-5	TRBV30	.	TGTGCCTGGAGTAGGGGTCAAGAGACCCAGTACTTC	CAWSRGQETQYF
.	TRBJ2-7	TRBV25-1	TRBD1	TGTGCCAGTGCCAGGGGGTCATCCGAGCAGTACTTC	CASARGSSEQYF
.	TRBJ1-2	TRBV18	TRBD1	TGTGCCAGCTCACTAGGAACCGGGACAGGGAAGGGATTGGACTATGGCTACACCTTC	CASSLGTGTGKGLDYGYTF